This T cell receptor beta chain comes out of a study of cytomegalovirus exposure and HLA in healthy donors. The CDR3 is 13 residues long. Germline CDR1 and CDR2: GTSNPN and SVGIG (reference sequence). The V end was cut by 4 bases, the J end by 5 bases, with 11 bases between. In regard to this clone: As yet, its antigen is unknown.

The PCR contained 60 Vbeta and 13 Jbeta primers. Data came from immunoSEQ multiplex PCR; TCRdb stores just in-frame clones and leaves some out. The sample spans 200,000 or so clones; the ten largest clones claim about 1.1%. Sampled while nominally healthy, donors likely had unrecorded immune exposures. General study results and limits: Rarity held for most TCR sequences, but there were some public TCRs that occurred in many donors. Analyzed later, association rates of TCRs varied across HLA loci, with DRB1 most and HLA-C fewest. Reports indicated that the classifier achieved high specificity and sensitivity in diagnosing cytomegalovirus status.

The sample taken for sequencing was PBMCs. V gene TRBV30 combines with J gene TRBJ1-4; D ambiguous. The sequence derives from a girl aged 2 to 10 in good health and CMV-seropositive. CDR3 DNA: TGTGCCTGGAAGGAGGATAGAAATGAAAAACTGTTTTTT. Its translation: CAWKEDRNEKLFF.